This T cell receptor beta chain was profiled in a study of blood T cells in healthy people across ages. Overall study: About one barcoded beta molecule was captured per two T cells (by template switching). Study-wide results and limits: The study found TCR beta diversity correlated strongly with naive T cell percentage.

The study isolated at least 6 million PBMCs from each sample. There are a few counts of this clonotype. Its specificity is unknown. One junction end does not reproduce the germline sequence, and a read error may be involved. With a J-beta primer mix and a sample-barcoded 5' primer, a second PCR ran about 6 to 11 cycles. Each TCR beta cDNA got a 12-nucleotide random molecular identifier. One entry per CDR3 protein, called by TCRdb with MiXCR from the 5' RACE reads. Here the sample spans around 670,000 distinct CDR3 sequences, approximately 30% being singletons. CDR3 length: 14 residues. CDR1 is SEHNR, CDR2 FQNEAQ, per germline (reference sequence).

V and J are TRBV7-9 and TRBJ1-1; a possible D gene is TRBD1 (6 bases). Sequenced input: blood. The TCR comes from a woman over 75 in good health. This CDR3 is CARSLKGGASEAFF. CDR3 nucleotide sequence: TGTGCCCGCAGCTTAAAGGGGGGCGCGAGTGAAGCTTTCTTT.